These T cell receptor beta chains were read from a single sample in a study of identical twins. MiXCR, run by TCRdb on the 5' RACE reads, gives a single entry per CDR3 protein. Here the sample spans 1.5 million to 2 million distinct CDR3 sequences, about 31% being singletons. The specimen sequenced was cord blood. The receptors stem from a newborn girl in good health. The CDR3 runs from the conserved cysteine through the conserved F or W. D genes are given only for firm matches. Rows may omit the clone size; those that give it use once, few, many or a size class.

D: NA
J: TRBJ1-6
V: TRBV6-1
size: few
DNA: TGTGCCAGCAGTGAAGCGTGGGGGGCGATTAATTCACCCCTCCACTTT
CDR3: CASSEAWGAINSPLHF

D: TRBD2
J: TRBJ2-1
V: TRBV4-2
size: NA
DNA: TGTGCCAGCAGCCCGGGGGGGCGGACTAGCAAGTTCTTC
CDR3: CASSPGGRTSKFF

D: TRBD2
J: TRBJ2-1
V: TRBV20-1
size: NA
DNA: TGCAGTGCTAGTCCGGGACTAGCGGGGGTTAGTGAGCAGTTCTTC
CDR3: CSASPGLAGVSEQFF

D: TRBD1
J: TRBJ1-1
V: TRBV5-1
size: few
DNA: TGCGCCAGCAGCCCGGGACAGGAAGAGACTGAAGCTTTCTTT
CDR3: CASSPGQEETEAFF

D: NA
J: TRBJ1-2
V: TRBV6-1
size: few
DNA: TGTGCCAGCAGTGAGAGTACACCTGATGGCTACACCTTC
CDR3: CASSESTPDGYTF

D: NA
J: TRBJ2-2
V: TRBV5-1
size: NA
DNA: TGCGCCAGCAGCTTGGTGCCGGGGGCTCAGGACACCGGGGAGCTGTTTTTT
CDR3: CASSLVPGAQDTGELFF

D: NA
J: TRBJ2-5
V: TRBV7-9
size: NA
DNA: TGTGCCAGCAGCCCATACTACAGGTCCGATGAGACCCAGTACTTC
CDR3: CASSPYYRSDETQYF

D: NA
J: TRBJ2-5
V: TRBV28
size: NA
DNA: TGTGCCGGCAGTTCCGGGGGTAGGGAGACCCAGTACTTC
CDR3: CAGSSGGRETQYF

D: TRBD2
J: TRBJ2-1
V: TRBV3-1
size: NA
DNA: TGTGTCAGCAGCAAAAGACTAGCGGCCCCGCTCCGAGACTACAATGAGCAGTTCTTC
CDR3: CVSSKRLAAPLRDYNEQFF

D: TRBD1
J: TRBJ1-4
V: TRBV20-1
size: NA
DNA: TGCAGTGCTAGAGATTGGACAGGGAGGGAAAAACTGTTTTTT
CDR3: CSARDWTGREKLFF

D: TRBD2
J: TRBJ2-1
V: TRBV27
size: few
DNA: TGTGCCAGCAGTTTTCAGGGACTAGCCACCATTTACAATGAGCAGTTCTTC
CDR3: CASSFQGLATIYNEQFF

D: TRBD1
J: TRBJ2-3
V: TRBV6-1
size: NA
DNA: TGTGCCAGCATCCGCTTTGAGACAGGGTGGACAGATACGCAGTATTTT
CDR3: CASIRFETGWTDTQYF

D: TRBD2
J: TRBJ2-1
V: TRBV20-1
size: NA
DNA: TGCAGTGCTAACCCGGGACTAGCACTCTATGAGCAGTTCTTC
CDR3: CSANPGLALYEQFF

D: TRBD1
J: TRBJ1-2
V: TRBV28
size: NA
DNA: TGTGCCAGCAGTTCCACCGGGACAGGGTCATATGGCTACACCTTC
CDR3: CASSSTGTGSYGYTF

D: TRBD2
J: TRBJ2-7
V: TRBV5-1
size: few
DNA: TGCGCCAGCAGCGCTAAACTAGCGGGCGCCTCCTACGAGCAGTACTTC
CDR3: CASSAKLAGASYEQYF

D: NA
J: TRBJ2-7
V: TRBV5-1
size: NA
DNA: TGCGCCAGCAATACAGGTTCCTACAATGAGCAGTACTTC
CDR3: CASNTGSYNEQYF

D: TRBD2
J: TRBJ2-2
V: TRBV3-1
size: NA
DNA: TGTGCCAGCAGCCAAAACGGGGGACTAGTCGCCGGAGAGCTGTTTTTT
CDR3: CASSQNGGLVAGELFF

D: TRBD2
J: TRBJ2-5
V: TRBV7-2
size: NA
DNA: TGTGCCAGCAGCTCCGCGACTAGCGGGGGGGCTTTTGGGGGGAATAAGCAGTACTTC
CDR3: CASSSATSGGAFGGNKQYF

D: TRBD1
J: TRBJ1-1
V: TRBV30
size: NA
DNA: TGTGCCTGGATGTACAGGGGAAGGTGGACTGAAGCTTTCTTT
CDR3: CAWMYRGRWTEAFF

D: NA
J: TRBJ1-1
V: TRBV2
size: once
DNA: TGTGCCAGCAGTGGGCGTGGGGCACAGGCGAACACTGAAGCTTTCTTT
CDR3: CASSGRGAQANTEAFF

D: NA
J: TRBJ1-2
V: TRBV5-1
size: NA
DNA: TGCGCCAGCAGCTTGGGATGGGGAATTAACTATGGCTACACCTTC
CDR3: CASSLGWGINYGYTF

D: NA
J: TRBJ2-7
V: TRBV5-1
size: few
DNA: TGCGCCAGCAGCTTGTGGGCAGAGAACTACGAGCAGTACTTC
CDR3: CASSLWAENYEQYF

D: TRBD1
J: TRBJ2-1
V: TRBV4-1
size: few
DNA: TGCGCCAGCAGCAAAGACAGGGTTTTCGGCTCCTACAATGAGCAGTTCTTC
CDR3: CASSKDRVFGSYNEQFF

D: TRBD2
J: TRBJ2-1
V: TRBV5-1
size: NA
DNA: TGCGCCAGCAGGTTAGGACTAGCCAATGAGCAGTTCTTC
CDR3: CASRLGLANEQFF

D: NA
J: TRBJ1-3
V: TRBV12-3/TRBV12-4
size: NA
DNA: TGTGCCAGCAGTTTAACAAACTCTGGAAACACCATATATTTT
CDR3: CASSLTNSGNTIYF

D: NA
J: TRBJ2-3
V: TRBV24-1
size: NA
DNA: TGTGCCACCAGTGAGCGACAGGGCGGGGAAGATACGCGGTATTTT
CDR3: CATSERQGGEDTRYF

D: TRBD2
J: TRBJ2-7
V: TRBV6-2/TRBV6-3
size: few
DNA: TGTGCCAGCAGTTACTCTGGCCTAGCGGGAGGAACCGAGCAGTACTTC
CDR3: CASSYSGLAGGTEQYF

D: NA
J: TRBJ1-4
V: TRBV3-1
size: NA
DNA: TGTGCCAGCAGCCAAGCGGGCACGACAACTAATGAAAAACTGTTTTTT
CDR3: CASSQAGTTTNEKLFF

D: TRBD1
J: TRBJ2-5
V: TRBV14
size: few
DNA: TGTGCCAGCAGCCCTACCGTTGACAGGGGAGAGACCCAGTACTTC
CDR3: CASSPTVDRGETQYF

D: NA
J: TRBJ1-5
V: TRBV7-2
size: once
DNA: TGTGCCAGCAGCTTTAAAGCCAATCAGCCCCAGCATTTT
CDR3: CASSFKANQPQHF

D: NA
J: TRBJ1-4
V: TRBV18
size: NA
DNA: TGTGCCAGCTCACCTCGGGACGGACCGAATGAAAAACTGTTTTTT
CDR3: CASSPRDGPNEKLFF

D: TRBD2
J: TRBJ2-3
V: TRBV2
size: many
DNA: TGTGCCAGCAGCCTCCTAGCGGTGGACACAGATACGCAGTATTTT
CDR3: CASSLLAVDTDTQYF

D: NA
J: TRBJ2-5
V: TRBV25-1
size: many
DNA: TGTGCCAGCAGTTCGGCAAAAGAGACCCAGTACTTC
CDR3: CASSSAKETQYF

D: NA
J: TRBJ1-1
V: TRBV2
size: NA
DNA: TGTGCCAGCATCCGGACCGCGAACACTGAAGCTTTCTTT
CDR3: CASIRTANTEAFF

D: NA
J: TRBJ2-1
V: TRBV5-6
size: NA
DNA: TGTGGCAGCAGCTTGTCTCTAGCGTTTGGGTCCTACAATGAGCAGTTCTTC
CDR3: CGSSLSLAFGSYNEQFF

D: TRBD2
J: TRBJ2-3
V: TRBV3-1
size: NA
DNA: TGTGCCAGCAGACGGCTAGCGGGAGGGGTAGATACGCAGTATTTT
CDR3: CASRRLAGGVDTQYF

D: NA
J: TRBJ1-2
V: TRBV20-1
size: many
DNA: TGCAGTGCTAGAGATGGAGCAGGGGCTAACTATGGCTACACCTTC
CDR3: CSARDGAGANYGYTF

D: TRBD2
J: TRBJ2-7
V: TRBV7-2
size: NA
DNA: TGTGCCAGCAGCTTAGTAGCGGGGGGTAACTACGAGCAGTACTTC
CDR3: CASSLVAGGNYEQYF

D: NA
J: TRBJ1-3
V: TRBV4-2
size: NA
DNA: TGTGCCAGCAGCCAAGATGGGCTCACGGGAAACACCATATATTTT
CDR3: CASSQDGLTGNTIYF

D: TRBD1
J: TRBJ2-7
V: TRBV5-1
size: NA
DNA: TGCGCCAGCAGCCTGGCGGGACAGGCGTTCTACGAGCAGTACTTC
CDR3: CASSLAGQAFYEQYF

D: NA
J: TRBJ1-1
V: TRBV9
size: NA
DNA: TGTGCCAGCAGCGTAGCGGGTGACGCGAACACTGAAGCTTTCTTT
CDR3: CASSVAGDANTEAFF